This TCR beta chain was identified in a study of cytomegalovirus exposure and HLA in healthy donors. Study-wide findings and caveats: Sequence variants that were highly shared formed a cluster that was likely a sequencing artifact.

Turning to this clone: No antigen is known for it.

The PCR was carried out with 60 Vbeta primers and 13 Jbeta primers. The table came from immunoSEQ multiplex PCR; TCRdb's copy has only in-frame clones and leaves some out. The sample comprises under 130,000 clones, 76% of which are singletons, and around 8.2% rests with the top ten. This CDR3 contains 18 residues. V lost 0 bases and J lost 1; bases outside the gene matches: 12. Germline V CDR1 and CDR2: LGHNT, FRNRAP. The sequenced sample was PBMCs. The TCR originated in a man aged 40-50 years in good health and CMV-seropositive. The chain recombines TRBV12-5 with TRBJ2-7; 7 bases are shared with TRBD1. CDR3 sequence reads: CASGLVPGGRQTSYEQYF. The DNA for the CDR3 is TGTGCTAGTGGTTTGGTACCAGGGGGAAGACAAACGTCCTACGAGCAGTACTTC.